This T cell receptor beta chain emerged from a study of T cells in localized non-small cell lung cancer. This table comes from immunoSEQ multiplex PCR, and its TCRdb copy is limited to in-frame clones, with some not included. This sample has more than 70,000 clones, with roughly four fifths found just once. Germline V gene data show CDR1 as MDHEN and CDR2 as SYDVKM. Trimming pared 5 bases from V and 0 bases from J, leaving 10 bases between. The CDR3 is 14 residues long. The sequence was collected from a man aged 40 to 70 with stage I lung adenocarcinoma. The V gene is TRBV28, the J gene TRBJ1-1; D may be TRBD1 (5 bases). The sequencing here drew on peripheral blood, taken before any cancer treatment. CDR3 DNA sequence: TGTGCCAGCAGTATAGGGACGGTGAACACTGAAGCTTTCTTT. It yields the protein CASSIGTVNTEAFF.